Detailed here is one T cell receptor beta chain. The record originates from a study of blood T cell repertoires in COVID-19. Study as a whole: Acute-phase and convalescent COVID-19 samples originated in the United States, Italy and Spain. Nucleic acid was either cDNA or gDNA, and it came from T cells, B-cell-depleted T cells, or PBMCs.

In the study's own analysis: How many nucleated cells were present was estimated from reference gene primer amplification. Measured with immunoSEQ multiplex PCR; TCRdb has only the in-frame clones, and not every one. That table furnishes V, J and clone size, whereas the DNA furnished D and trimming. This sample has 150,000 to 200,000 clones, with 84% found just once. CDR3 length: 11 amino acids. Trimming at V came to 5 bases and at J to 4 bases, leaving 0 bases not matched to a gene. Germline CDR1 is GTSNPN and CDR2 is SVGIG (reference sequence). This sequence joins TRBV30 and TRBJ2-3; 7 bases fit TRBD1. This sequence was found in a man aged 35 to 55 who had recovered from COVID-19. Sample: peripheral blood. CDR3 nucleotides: TGTGCCTGGGACAGGGCAGATACGCAGTATTTT. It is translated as CAWDRADTQYF.